One sample yielded the 32 T cell receptor beta chains listed below, sequenced in a study of cytotoxic CD8 clonotypes in ibrutinib-treated CLL. The data were produced by immunoSEQ multiplex PCR, yet TCRdb's version contains in-frame clones alone and is incomplete. The data hold about 200,000 clones, with nearly 80% observed a single time. The input for sequencing was PBMCs, taken after 12 months of ibrutinib treatment. Every receptor here comes from a human donor with chronic lymphocytic leukemia.

V gene TRBV5-1 combines with J gene TRBJ1-1; no clear D gene. This CDR3 region has 15 residues. Deletions cut 1 base from V and 0 bases from J, with 10 bases between. Germline CDR1 is SGHRS and CDR2 is YFSETQ. CDR3 amino acids: CASSLRPGLNTEAFF. The CDR3 DNA reads as TGCGCCAGCAGCTTGAGGCCTGGACTGAACACTGAAGCTTTCTTT.

The chain combines TRBV4-1 with TRBJ2-6; unclear D gene. V was pared by 1 base and J by 0 bases, with 4 bases between. CDR1 is MGHRA, CDR2 YSYEKL, per germline. This CDR3 has 15 residues. This CDR3 is CASSQAFSGANVLTF. CDR3 DNA: TGCGCCAGCAGCCAAGCCTTCTCTGGGGCCAACGTCCTGACTTTC.

V usage is TRBV7-6 and J usage is TRBJ1-4, with D possibly being TRBD1 (5 bases). Germline V gives CDR1 SGHVS, CDR2 FNYEAQ. The CDR3 runs 16 residues. V lost 5 bases and J 4 bases, leaving 17 bases between the germline ends. This CDR3 reads CASSPGSGRFNEKLFF. For the CDR3, the DNA is TGTGCCAGCAGCCCAGGCTCGGGACGGTTTAATGAAAAACTGTTTTTT.

This clone was found once. The genes are TRBV11-2 and TRBJ2-7; 7 positions agree with TRBD2. The ends lost 1 base at V and 5 bases at J; junction bases unmatched: 5. The CDR3 is 14 amino acids. Germline CDR1 SGHAT, CDR2 FQNNGV. This chain's CDR3 is CASSLVGGPHEQYF. DNA of the CDR3: TGTGCCAGCAGCTTAGTGGGAGGGCCGCACGAGCAGTACTTC.

Ten or more counts support this clone. The J gene is TRBJ2-1, the V gene TRBV19, with a weak D call TRBD2 (5 bases). Germline-derived CDR1 and CDR2 are LNHDA and SQIVND (reference sequence). V lost 6 bases and J 8 bases, leaving 14 bases between the germline ends. The CDR3 consists of 13 residues. CDR3 coding DNA: TGTGCCAGTAGCGTGGGTGAGGGTTATGAGCAGTTCTTC. Amino acid sequence: CASSVGEGYEQFF.

This rearrangement joins TRBV10-2 to TRBJ1-1; D gene uncertain. The ends were cut back, 6 bases at V and 4 bases at J, with 12 bases in the middle. This CDR3 has 13 residues. Germline lookup yields CDR1 WSHSY and CDR2 SAAADI. CDR3 sequence reads: CASRSGVGTEAFF. CDR3 nucleotides: TGCGCCAGCAGGTCCGGGGTGGGCACTGAAGCTTTCTTT.

The V call is TRBV6-5, the J call TRBJ2-7; 11 bases fit TRBD2. The junction had 4 bases not matched to a gene; V was cut back by 0 bases and J by 3 bases. The CDR3 runs to 16 residues. Per the germline V gene, CDR1 is MNHEY and CDR2 is SVGAGI. CDR3: CASSYSLAGGFYEQYF. CDR3 coding DNA: TGTGCCAGCAGTTACTCCTTAGCGGGAGGGTTCTACGAGCAGTACTTC.

The rearrangement joins TRBV5-6 to TRBJ2-1; 7 bases map to TRBD1. V trimming: 1 base; J trimming: 2 bases; junction bases outside the gene matches: 3. The germline CDR1 and CDR2 sequences are SGHDT and YYEEEE. CDR3 size: 15 residues. CDR3 bases: TGTGCCAGCAGCTTGACCGGGACAGCCTACAATGAGCAGTTCTTC. Protein sequence: CASSLTGTAYNEQFF. The variable domain in full, completed from reference TRBV5-6 and TRBJ2-1, reads DAGVTQSPTHLIKTRGQQVTLRCSPKSGHDTVSWYQQALGQGPQFIFQYYEEEERQRGNFPDRFSGHQFPNYSSELNVNALLLGDSALYLCASSLTGTAYNEQFFGPGTRLTVL.

The chain links TRBV14 to TRBJ2-1; no firm D call. The CDR3 spans 16 residues. The germline V gene has CDR1 SGHDN and CDR2 FVKESK. V was shortened by 1 base and J by 0 bases, with 10 bases between the two germline ends. The chain's CDR3 is CASSQGGDSSYNEQFF. As DNA, the CDR3 is TGTGCCAGCAGCCAAGGAGGCGATAGCTCCTACAATGAGCAGTTCTTC.

The J gene is TRBJ1-1, the V gene TRBV6-5; TRBD1 matches 7 bases. V lost 7 bases and J lost 6; bases outside the gene matches: 8. CDR1 MNHEY and CDR2 SVGAGI come from the germline V gene. The CDR3 contains 13 residues. This CDR3 is CASNAGGWAEAFF. The CDR3 bases are TGTGCCAGCAACGCAGGGGGTTGGGCTGAAGCTTTCTTT.

This chain uses TRBV5-3 with TRBJ2-7; D unresolved. TRBV5-3 is known as an ORF, though its function is uncertain. CDR3 size: 15 residues. Trimming pared 0 bases from V and 4 bases from J, leaving 14 bases between. CDR3 DNA: TGTGCCAGAAGCTTGGTGGCCAGCCTGCGGTACGAGCAGTACTTC. It codes for CARSLVASLRYEQYF.

V and J are TRBV14 and TRBJ1-1; D call uncertain. Trimming took 0 bases from V and 6 from J, leaving 11 bases between them. From germline, CDR1 is SGHDN and CDR2 FVKESK. CDR3 size: 14 residues. DNA for the CDR3: TGTGCCAGCAGCCAAGATCTCCGGCTCTCTGAAGCTTTCTTT. Translation: CASSQDLRLSEAFF.

This clone was detected a few times. The chain couples TRBV15 to TRBJ2-5, with TRBD2 matching over 9 bases. The CDR3 is 15 residues long. Germline CDR1 is LNHNV and CDR2 is YYDKDF (reference sequence). With 3 bases clipped from V and 3 bases from J, the junction kept 5 bases outside the gene matches. The CDR3 protein is CATSRETSGKETQYF. In DNA form, the CDR3 reads TGTGCCACCAGCAGGGAGACTAGCGGTAAAGAGACCCAGTACTTC.

This rearrangement joins TRBV7-3 to TRBJ2-3, with D perhaps matching TRBD1 or TRBD2 (5 bases each). The length of the CDR3 is 16 residues. Germline assignment: CDR1 SGHTA and CDR2 FQGTGA. V lost 5 bases and J 2 bases, leaving 17 bases between the germline ends. The CDR3 reads CASSMDKRGSTDTQYF. Here the CDR3 DNA reads TGTGCCAGCAGCATGGACAAGAGGGGCTCCACAGATACGCAGTATTTT.

The J gene is TRBJ1-1, the V gene TRBV9, with 8 bases lining up with TRBD1. Germline V gene data show CDR1 as SGDLS and CDR2 as YYNGEE. V trimming: 0 bases; J trimming: 6 bases; junction bases outside the gene matches: 4. The CDR3 totals 14 residues. Here the CDR3 DNA reads TGTGCCAGCAGCGTAGCAGGACAGGGCGCTGAAGCTTTCTTT. The encoded protein is CASSVAGQGAEAFF.

The V gene is TRBV9, the J gene TRBJ1-6, with 8 bases that match TRBD1. In germline, CDR1 is SGDLS, CDR2 YYNGEE. CDR3 length: 15 residues. The ends lost 2 bases at V and 9 bases at J; junction bases unmatched: 7. CDR3 DNA: TGTGCCAGCAGCGTTCAGGGGGCGGAGGGTTCACCCCTCCACTTT. Amino acid sequence: CASSVQGAEGSPLHF. Combining the CDR3 with reference TRBV9 and TRBJ1-6 gives the whole variable domain DSGVTQTPKHLITATGQRVTLRCSPRSGDLSVYWYQQSLDQGLQFLIQYYNGEERAKGNILERFSAQQFPDLHSELNLSSLELGDSALYFCASSVQGAEGSPLHFGNGTRLTVT.

The V call is TRBV7-9, the J call TRBJ2-5; D is undetermined. Trimming stripped 5 bases from V and 2 bases from J, with 9 bases between. CDR3 size: 13 residues. Germline CDR1 and CDR2: SEHNR and FQNEAQ (reference sequence). In DNA form, the CDR3 reads TGTGCCAGCAGCCAACGAAATCAAGAGACCCAGTACTTC. It is translated as CASSQRNQETQYF.

The J gene is TRBJ2-1, the V gene TRBV18; a possible D gene is TRBD1 (6 bases). The germline V gene encodes CDR1 KGHSH and CDR2 LQKENI. Trimming removed 0 bases from V and 6 bases from J, with 6 bases in between. CDR3 length: 13 residues. The CDR3: CASSPPDSNEQFF. CDR3 bases: TGTGCCAGCTCACCACCGGACAGCAATGAGCAGTTCTTC.

The table lists this clone with a few counts. The chain has TRBV5-1 and TRBJ1-2; D perhaps matches TRBD1 (5 bases). Trimming left V 4 bases short and J 4 bases short, with 23 bases between. Germline CDR1 is SGHRS and CDR2 is YFSETQ. This CDR3 contains 17 residues. CDR3 amino acids: CASSHGNSGRRSYGYTF. CDR3 DNA: TGCGCCAGCAGCCACGGAAACTCAGGGCGTCGGAGCTATGGCTACACCTTC. Drawing the rest from reference TRBV5-1 and TRBJ1-2, the complete variable domain is KAGVTQTPRYLIKTRGQQVTLSCSPISGHRSVSWYQQTPGQGLQFLFEYFSETQRNKGNFPGRFSGRQFSNSRSEMNVSTLELGDSALYLCASSHGNSGRRSYGYTFGSGTRLTVV.

The rearrangement links TRBV5-1 to TRBJ2-7; weak D call: TRBD2 (6 bases). V was shortened by 5 bases and J by 7 bases, with 19 bases between the two germline ends. Germline V gene lookup returns CDR1 SGHRS and CDR2 YFSETQ. CDR3 size: 14 residues. CDR3 nucleotides: TGCGCCAGCAGTTCCCCCTATAAGGGGAGGGAGCAGTACTTC. It translates to CASSSPYKGREQYF.

This clone appeared a single time. The chain combines TRBV7-8 with TRBJ2-3; no definite D call. V was clipped by 2 bases and J by 1 base, with 10 bases between them. The CDR3 contains 15 residues. CDR1 is SGHVS, CDR2 FQNEAQ, per germline. The CDR3 protein is CASSLLPGRTDTQYF. DNA of the CDR3: TGTGCCAGCAGCTTATTGCCTGGCCGCACAGATACGCAGTATTTT.

The chain recombines TRBV19 with TRBJ2-1; 8 bases match TRBD2. The CDR3 spans 15 residues. CDR1 and CDR2 from the germline V gene are LNHDA and SQIVND (reference sequence). The junction had 8 bases not matched to a gene; V was cut back by 6 bases and J by 4 bases. CDR3 loop: CASREQAGEYNEQFF. CDR3 DNA: TGTGCCAGTAGGGAACAAGCGGGAGAATACAATGAGCAGTTCTTC. The full variable domain, completed using reference TRBV19 and TRBJ2-1, is DGGITQSPKYLFRKEGQNVTLSCEQNLNHDAMYWYRQDPGQGLRLIYYSQIVNDFQKGDIAEGYSVSREKKESFPLTVTSAQKNPTAFYLCASREQAGEYNEQFFGPGTRLTVL.

The gene calls are TRBV27 and TRBJ1-5; unclear D gene. Per germline, CDR1 MNHEY and CDR2 SMNVEV (reference sequence). The CDR3 runs to 12 residues. V shed 4 bases and J shed 6 bases, with 7 bases lying between them. CDR3 sequence reads: CASSSLGQPQHF. DNA of the CDR3: TGTGCCAGCAGTTCTTTGGGTCAGCCCCAGCATTTT.

V and J are TRBV11-2 and TRBJ2-2; D perhaps matches TRBD1 (6 bases). The CDR3 is 16 amino acids. The germline V gene encodes CDR1 SGHAT and CDR2 FQNNGV. V was trimmed by 1 base and J by 6 bases, leaving 15 bases between them. The DNA for the CDR3 is TGTGCCAGCAGCTTAGCCTCAACAGGGCGGGCCGGGGAGCTGTTTTTT. Protein sequence: CASSLASTGRAGELFF.

The gene calls are TRBV29-1 and TRBJ2-3; 8 bases are shared with TRBD1. J gave up 4 bases and V 7 bases, and 13 bases lay outside the gene matches. The length of the CDR3 is 15 residues. Per germline, CDR1 SQVTM and CDR2 ANQGSEA. The CDR3 reads CSANSRTGSPDTQYF. CDR3 sequence (DNA): TGCAGCGCTAACTCCAGGACAGGGTCCCCAGATACGCAGTATTTT.

The chain combines TRBV6-1 with TRBJ1-5; TRBD1 matches 8 bases. V shed 6 bases, J shed 7 bases, and the junction held 11 bases outside the gene matches. CDR1 and CDR2 (germline): MNHNS, SASEGT. The CDR3 is 15 residues long. The CDR3 region has the DNA TGTGCCAGCAGCCCTGGACAGGGTACAGGGCAGCCCCAGCATTTT. This encodes CASSPGQGTGQPQHF.

V and J are TRBV5-1 and TRBJ1-4, with D possibly being TRBD1 (6 bases). Germline assignment: CDR1 SGHRS and CDR2 YFSETQ. The CDR3 has 16 amino acids. V lost 3 bases to trimming and J lost 2 bases, with 14 bases between them. The CDR3 nucleotides read TGCGCCAGCAGCTCGGGTGGACAGTCTACTAATGAAAAACTGTTTTTT. Translation gives CASSSGGQSTNEKLFF.

The CDR3 sequence is CASSVGPSGGYEQFF. DNA of the CDR3: TGTGCCAGCAGCGTAGGCCCTAGCGGGGGCTATGAGCAGTTCTTC. V and J are TRBV9 and TRBJ2-1, with 10 bases matching TRBD2. The V gene's germline CDR1 is SGDLS and CDR2 YYNGEE. This CDR3 is built from 15 residues. J lost 8 bases, V lost 0 bases, and 5 bases had no gene match.

This sequence joins TRBV11-1 and TRBJ2-7; the D gene is possibly TRBD2 (5 bases). Germline V gene data show CDR1 as SGHAT and CDR2 as FQDESV (reference sequence). With 4 bases removed from V and 1 base from J, the gap between germline ends came to 11 bases. This CDR3 comprises 14 residues. The DNA for the CDR3 is TGTGCCAGCAGCTCCGGGATAGAATCCTACGAGCAGTACTTC. This codes for CASSSGIESYEQYF.

The V gene is TRBV20-1, the J gene TRBJ2-7; TRBD2 is a possible D gene (5 bases). The CDR3 spans 11 residues. Per the germline V gene, CDR1 is DFQATT and CDR2 is SNEGSKA (reference sequence). V lost 6 bases and J lost 2, with 8 bases in between. The CDR3 nucleotides read TGCAGTGCGCACGGGGCCTACGAGCAGTACTTC. This sequence encodes CSAHGAYEQYF.

J is TRBJ2-5 and V is TRBV21-1; the table gives TRBD2 as D, unverified against the DNA. TRBV21-1 is a pseudogene segment. This CDR3 region has 17 residues. The CDR3 DNA follows: TGTGCCAGCAGCAAAGCAAGGGATCGGGGGATTCCAGAGACCCAGTACTTC. Protein sequence: CASSKARDRGIPETQYF.

V is TRBV25-1 and J is TRBJ1-4, with D possibly TRBD1 on 6 matching bases. The CDR3 totals 14 residues. Deletions cut 8 bases from V and 1 base from J, with 11 bases between. The germline CDR1 and CDR2 sequences are MGHDK and SYGVNS. The CDR3 sequence: CASGRGGTNEKLFF. CDR3 sequence (DNA): TGTGCCAGCGGTAGGGGGGGAACTAATGAAAAACTGTTTTTT. Full variable domain (rest looked up from reference TRBV25-1 and TRBJ1-4): EADIYQTPRYLVIGTGKKITLECSQTMGHDKMYWYQQDPGMELHLIHYSYGVNSTEKGDLSSESTVSRIRTEHFPLTLESARPSHTSQYLCASGRGGTNEKLFFGSGTQLSVL.